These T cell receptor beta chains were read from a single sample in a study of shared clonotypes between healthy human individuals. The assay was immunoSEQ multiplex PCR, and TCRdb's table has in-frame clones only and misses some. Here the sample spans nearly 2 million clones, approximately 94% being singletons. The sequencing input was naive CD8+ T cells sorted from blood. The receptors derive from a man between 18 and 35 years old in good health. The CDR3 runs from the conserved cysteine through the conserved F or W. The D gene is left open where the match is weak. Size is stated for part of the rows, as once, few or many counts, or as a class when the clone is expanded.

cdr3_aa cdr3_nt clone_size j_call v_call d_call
CASSLLTGGNEKLFF TGTGCCAGCAGTTTATTAACGGGGGGTAATGAAAAACTGTTTTTT - TRBJ1-4 TRBV27 -
CASSLYEGRGDSPLHF TGTGCCAGCAGCCTATATGAGGGAAGGGGGGATTCACCCCTCCACTTT - TRBJ1-6 TRBV9 -
CASSPSGAPIYGYTF TGTGCCAGCAGCCCCAGCGGGGCGCCTATCTATGGCTACACCTTC - TRBJ1-2 TRBV9 -
CASALGEGLTYEQYF TGCGCCAGCGCCCTCGGGGAGGGATTAACCTACGAGCAGTACTTC - TRBJ2-7 TRBV5-1 TRBD2
CASSFTVDEQYF TGTGCCAGCAGCTTCACAGTCGACGAGCAGTACTTC - TRBJ2-7 TRBV7-9 -
CASSLISEQYF TGTGCCAGCAGCTTGATCTCCGAGCAGTACTTC - TRBJ2-7 TRBV5-6 -
CSVEAGGQNTGELFF TGCAGCGTTGAAGCGGGCGGGCAAAACACCGGGGAGCTGTTTTTT - TRBJ2-2 TRBV29-1 -
CASSSIVAGGQETQYF TGTGCCAGCAGTTCTATAGTAGCGGGGGGACAAGAGACCCAGTACTTC - TRBJ2-5 TRBV27 TRBD2
CASSLWLLSWARQYF TGTGCCAGCAGCCTATGGCTACTCAGTTGGGCCCGGCAGTACTTC - TRBJ2-7 TRBV11-3 -
CASSFWDDAYEQYF TGTGCCAGCAGTTTTTGGGACGACGCCTACGAGCAGTACTTC once TRBJ2-7 TRBV6-6 -
CASSLVGDLAGVNTGELFF TGCGCCAGCAGCTTGGTTGGAGATCTAGCGGGGGTGAACACCGGGGAGCTGTTTTTT - TRBJ2-2 TRBV5-1 TRBD2
CASSQDRGISYEQYF TGCGCCAGCAGCCAAGATCGGGGGATCTCCTACGAGCAGTACTTC few TRBJ2-7 TRBV4-1 -
CASSDPGSSGNIQYF TGCGCCAGCAGTGACCCAGGGAGCTCGGGAAACATTCAGTACTTC - TRBJ2-4 TRBV10-2 -
CASSLSPGAFRETQYF TGTGCCAGCAGCTTATCCCCGGGGGCGTTCAGAGAGACCCAGTACTTC - TRBJ2-5 TRBV13 -
CASSPGQAYEQYF TGTGCCAGCAGCCCGGGACAGGCCTACGAGCAGTACTTC - TRBJ2-7 TRBV9 TRBD1
CATSGPQGQGAGELFF TGTGCCACCAGCGGCCCCCAGGGACAGGGGGCCGGGGAGCTGTTTTTT - TRBJ2-2 TRBV15 TRBD1
CASSEGQGPSYEQYF TGTGCCAGCAGTGAAGGACAGGGGCCATCCTACGAGCAGTACTTC once TRBJ2-7 TRBV2 TRBD1
CAWSGPEVFRRTEAFF TGTGCCTGGAGTGGCCCAGAGGTATTCAGGCGGACTGAAGCTTTCTTT - TRBJ1-1 TRBV30 -
CASSPPYTEQYF TGTGCCAGCAGCCCACCTTATACCGAGCAGTACTTC once TRBJ2-7 TRBV7-9 -
CASSQDPRVTDEQFF TGCGCCAGCAGCCAAGACCCAAGGGTTACCGATGAGCAGTTCTTC once TRBJ2-1 TRBV4-1 -
CASKFGRFSYEQYF TGTGCCAGCAAGTTTGGCAGATTCTCCTACGAGCAGTACTTC - TRBJ2-7 TRBV5-6 -
CASTQTGAHYGYTF TGCGCCAGCACCCAAACAGGGGCCCACTATGGCTACACCTTC - TRBJ1-2 TRBV5-1 TRBD1
CASSESMGPYEQYF TGCGCCAGCAGTGAGTCGATGGGGCCCTACGAGCAGTACTTC - TRBJ2-7 TRBV10-2 -
CASSFPGDSEEQFF TGCGCCAGCAGCTTTCCGGGGGACTCAGAGGAGCAGTTCTTC - TRBJ2-1 TRBV5-1 -
CASSDLAPGYTF TGTGCCAGCAGCGATCTTGCACCGGGCTACACCTTC - TRBJ1-2 TRBV9 -
CASSQATGRNTEAFF TGTGCCAGCAGCCAAGCTACGGGTAGGAACACTGAAGCTTTCTTT once TRBJ1-1 TRBV14 -
CASSWTSGEETQYF TGTGCCAGCAGTTGGACTAGCGGTGAAGAGACCCAGTACTTC - TRBJ2-5 TRBV6-5 TRBD2
CASSSALNYGYTF TGTGCCAGCAGCTCAGCCCTTAACTATGGCTACACCTTC - TRBJ1-2 TRBV7-2 -
CASSLSWTGASEQYF TGTGCCAGCAGTTTGAGTTGGACAGGGGCTAGCGAGCAGTACTTC - TRBJ2-7 TRBV28 TRBD1
CASSLSDGATNEKLFF TGTGCCAGCAGTTTATCGGACGGGGCAACTAATGAAAAACTGTTTTTT - TRBJ1-4 TRBV27 -
CASSDGTYGYTF TGTGCCAGCAGTGACGGGACCTATGGCTACACCTTC - TRBJ1-2 TRBV2 -
CASRPLAGVGNEQFF TGTGCCAGCAGGCCTCTAGCGGGAGTCGGCAATGAGCAGTTCTTC - TRBJ2-1 TRBV27 TRBD2
CASSQSYGTGSYNEQFF TGTGCCAGCAGCCAATCCTACGGGACTGGCTCCTACAATGAGCAGTTCTTC - TRBJ2-1 TRBV14 -
CASSLGTVEAFF TGCGCCAGCAGCCTAGGGACAGTTGAAGCTTTCTTT - TRBJ1-1 TRBV4-1 TRBD1
CASSIFRAHSNQPQHF TGTGCCAGCAGTATTTTCCGGGCCCATAGCAATCAGCCCCAGCATTTT - TRBJ1-5 TRBV2 -